The 6 T cell receptor beta chains given below trace back to one sample, sequenced in a study of identical twins listed by TCRdb under 2016. The library relied on 5' RACE. The sequencer was an Illumina HiSeq 2000. TCRdb ran its own pipeline on the public reads, namely fastp trimming at Q25 and MiXCR clone calling, and kept in-frame beta chains. Every distinct CDR3 protein forms one entry, paired with its most common genes and DNA. This sample lists under 500,000 distinct CDR3 sequences; around an eighth were detected once. The top ten clonotypes cover around 0.98% of the sample. Separately, the same data were catalogued under a study of yellow fever vaccine responses in identical twins.

Sequences were obtained from CD4+ T cells sorted from blood. The receptors come from a woman under 30 in good health.

This clonotype occurred a few times. The chain couples TRBV6-5 to TRBJ2-7, with 7 bases fitting TRBD1. V was clipped by 2 bases and J by 3 bases; unmatched bases: 7. Germline V gene lookup returns CDR1 MNHEY and CDR2 SVGAGI. The CDR3 runs 15 residues. The CDR3 spells CASSYRTGEHYEQYF. DNA of the CDR3: TGTGCCAGCAGTTACCGTACAGGGGAACACTACGAGCAGTACTTC.

This clonotype has more than one count but fewer than ten. V usage is TRBV12-3 or TRBV12-4 and J usage is TRBJ1-1, with D unclear. This CDR3 has 13 amino acids. The V end lost 6 bases, the J end lost 1 base, and 9 bases lay between the germline ends. CDR3 DNA: TGTGCCAGCAGAATTTGGGGGAACACTGAAGCTTTCTTT. It yields the protein CASRIWGNTEAFF.

The V and J genes are TRBV20-1 and TRBJ2-1; 7 bases map to TRBD2. J was trimmed by 5 bases and V by 6 bases; bases with no gene match: 16. CDR1 is DFQATT and CDR2 is SNEGSKA in the germline V gene (reference sequence). The CDR3 totals 16 residues. The CDR3 is CSATLTRLAFNNEQFF. In DNA, the CDR3 is TGCAGTGCCACGCTGACAAGACTAGCCTTCAACAATGAGCAGTTCTTC.

The V gene is TRBV27, the J gene TRBJ2-5; 9 nucleotides line up with TRBD2. Trimming removed 5 bases from V and 3 bases from J; junction bases left unmatched: 10. CDR1 MNHEY and CDR2 SMNVEV come from the germline V gene (reference sequence). There are 16 residues in the CDR3. The CDR3 reads CASSRDFSGSKETQYF. CDR3 bases: TGTGCCAGCAGTCGGGATTTTAGCGGGAGTAAAGAGACCCAGTACTTC.

This clonotype has more than one count but fewer than ten. The chain joins TRBV20-1 to TRBJ2-1; the match to TRBD1 covers 9 bases. V dropped 3 bases and J dropped 2; count of bases not matched to a gene: 2. The CDR3 totals 14 residues. CDR1 and CDR2 (germline): DFQATT, SNEGSKA (reference sequence). CDR3 protein: CSARTGGPYNEQFF. The CDR3 DNA is TGCAGTGCTAGGACAGGGGGACCCTACAATGAGCAGTTCTTC.

The V call is TRBV4-2, the J call TRBJ1-1, with a tentative D call TRBD1 (5 bases). The CDR3 contains 15 residues. Germline values: CDR1 LGHNA, CDR2 YNFKEQ. With 0 bases removed from V and 4 bases from J, the gap between germline ends came to 12 bases. The CDR3 region is CASSQDVLRGTEAFF. The CDR3 bases are TGTGCCAGCAGCCAAGACGTGTTGAGGGGCACTGAAGCTTTCTTT.